This T cell receptor beta chain was sequenced in a study of T-cell memory formation after mild COVID-19. Regarding the study as a whole: Clones that shrank (day 15 to 85) were balanced CD4/CD8, whereas later expanders leaned CD4+. Chiefly within CM and EM were the contracting CD4+ clones; CD8+ ones were within EMRA.

The CDR3 is 14 residues long. CDR1 and CDR2 from the germline V gene are SGHRS and YFSETQ. With 5 bases clipped from V and 0 bases from J, the junction kept 4 bases outside the gene matches. TCRdb recomputed calls from the 5' RACE reads with MiXCR, one row per CDR3 protein. The sample holds 350,000 or so distinct CDR3 sequences; 20% to 25% are singletons and the top ten take under 15%. For this clonotype: The antigen is not known.

Sequencing was performed on PBMCs or a T cell subset sorted from them (not recorded which). The receptor comes from an adult woman who had mild COVID-19 (a few samples of this study predate the infection). Cell type and time point are not known. The J gene is TRBJ2-7, the V gene TRBV5-1, with 8 bases matching TRBD1. The CDR3 DNA reads as TGCGCCAGCAGTTGGACAGGGACCTCCTACGAGCAGTACTTC. This translates into CASSWTGTSYEQYF.